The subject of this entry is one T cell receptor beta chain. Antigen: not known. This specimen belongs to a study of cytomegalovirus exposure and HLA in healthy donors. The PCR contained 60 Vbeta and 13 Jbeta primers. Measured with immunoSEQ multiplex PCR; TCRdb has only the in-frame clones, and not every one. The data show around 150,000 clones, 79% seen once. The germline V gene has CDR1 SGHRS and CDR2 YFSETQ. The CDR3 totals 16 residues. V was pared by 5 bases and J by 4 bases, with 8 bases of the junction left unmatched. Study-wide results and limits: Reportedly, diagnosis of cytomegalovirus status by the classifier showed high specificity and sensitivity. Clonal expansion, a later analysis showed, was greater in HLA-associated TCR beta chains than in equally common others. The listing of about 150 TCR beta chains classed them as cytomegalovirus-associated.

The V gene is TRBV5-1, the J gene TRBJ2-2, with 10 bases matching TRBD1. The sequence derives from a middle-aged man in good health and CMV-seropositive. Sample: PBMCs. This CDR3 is CASSLSTGGGTGELFF. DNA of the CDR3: TGCGCCAGCAGTTTGTCGACAGGGGGCGGCACCGGGGAGCTGTTTTTT.